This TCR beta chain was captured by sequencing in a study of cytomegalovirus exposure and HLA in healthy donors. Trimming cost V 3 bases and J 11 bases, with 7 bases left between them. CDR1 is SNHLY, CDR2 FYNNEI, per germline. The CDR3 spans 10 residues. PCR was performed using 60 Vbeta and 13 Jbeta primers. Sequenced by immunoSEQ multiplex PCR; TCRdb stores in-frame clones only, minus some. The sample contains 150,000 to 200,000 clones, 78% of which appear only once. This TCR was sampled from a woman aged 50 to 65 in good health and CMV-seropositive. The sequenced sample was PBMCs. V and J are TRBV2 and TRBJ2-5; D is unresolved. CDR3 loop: CASSETRQYF. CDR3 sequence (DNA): TGTGCCAGCAGTGAGACGAGGCAGTACTTC.